These 28 T cell receptor beta chains originate from one sample sequenced in a study of shared clonotypes between healthy human individuals. Here immunoSEQ multiplex PCR was the method, and the copy in TCRdb shows in-frame clones only, minus some. The table lists about 450,000 clones, about 76% of them singletons, with 13% in the top ten. The sequenced material came from PBMCs. These receptors all come from a woman in her forties in good health. Some clones in this sample may be carry-over from other donors' samples.

The chain couples TRBV30 to TRBJ2-3, with a tentative D call TRBD2 (6 bases). Germline V CDR1 and CDR2: GTSNPN, SVGIG (reference sequence). The ends were cut back, 2 bases at V and 2 bases at J, with 20 bases in the middle. The CDR3 loop spans 17 amino acids. In nucleotides, the CDR3 is TGTGCCTGGAGTCCCCTGGGAGGAGGAGGGCCCACAGATACGCAGTATTTT. Encoded protein: CAWSPLGGGGPTDTQYF.

The rearrangement joins TRBV29-1 to TRBJ2-7, with 7 bases that match TRBD1. V dropped 4 bases and J dropped 4; count of bases not matched to a gene: 7. This CDR3 spans 13 amino acids. CDR1 is SQVTM and CDR2 is ANQGSEA in the germline V gene. This CDR3 is CSVAGTVPYEQYF. The DNA of the CDR3 is TGCAGCGTTGCCGGGACAGTACCGTACGAGCAGTACTTC.

The sample holds one count of this clone. The chain is built from TRBV5-1 and TRBJ1-2; 8 bases map to TRBD1. The length of the CDR3 is 14 residues. Germline trimming cut 2 bases from V and 1 base from J; bases unmatched to any gene: 1. Germline lookup yields CDR1 SGHRS and CDR2 YFSETQ. The DNA of the CDR3 is TGCGCCAGCAGCTTCAGGGGGCGTAACTATGGCTACACCTTC. This translates into CASSFRGRNYGYTF.

This rearrangement joins TRBV6-5 to TRBJ1-1; TRBD1 matches 7 bases. The J segment lost 0 bases and the V segment lost 9 bases, leaving 4 bases of the junction unmatched. The CDR3 is made up of 13 amino acids. Germline V gene data show CDR1 as MNHEY and CDR2 as SVGAGI. The CDR3 nucleotides are TGTGCCAGTCAACAGGGGCTGAACACTGAAGCTTTCTTT. It translates to CASQQGLNTEAFF.

V usage is TRBV6-4 and J usage is TRBJ2-7, with D perhaps matching TRBD1 (6 bases). V gave up 2 bases and J gave up 5 bases, with 16 bases separating them. The CDR3 has 15 residues. Looked up from germline, CDR1 is MRHNA and CDR2 is SNTAGT. The CDR3 coding sequence is TGTGCCAGCAGTGACGTGGGGGCCTCGCGTGACGAGCAGTACTTC. It is translated as CASSDVGASRDEQYF.

This chain uses TRBV10-1 with TRBJ2-7; 12 bases are a match to TRBD2. This CDR3 spans 14 amino acids. From germline, CDR1 is WNHNN and CDR2 SYGVQD (reference sequence). J was trimmed by 0 bases and V by 6 bases; bases with no gene match: 0. The CDR3 DNA follows: TGCGCCAGCAGGACTAGCGGGAGCTCCTACGAGCAGTACTTC. This sequence encodes CASRTSGSSYEQYF.

The sample holds many counts of this clone. The chain couples TRBV11-3 to TRBJ2-1; weak D call: TRBD2 (5 bases). The CDR3 runs 19 residues. CDR1 is SGHNT, CDR2 YENEEA, per germline. V lost 1 base to trimming and J lost 0 bases, with 19 bases between them. The DNA of the CDR3 is TGTGCCAGCAGCTTAGCCCGACCCTGGACGGGGATCTCCTACAATGAGCAGTTCTTC. It codes for CASSLARPWTGISYNEQFF.

On this clone itself: The same CDR3 can be traced to other DNA sequences in this sample. This chain joins TRBV6-4 and TRBJ2-3; D perhaps matches TRBD2 (6 bases). This CDR3 has 15 residues. With 3 bases removed from V and 3 bases from J, the gap between germline ends came to 13 bases. The germline V gene encodes CDR1 MRHNA and CDR2 SNTAGT. The DNA for the CDR3 is TGTGCCAGCAGTGAAGGCGGTGGGGGGACAGATACGCAGTATTTT. As protein: CASSEGGGGTDTQYF.

V usage is TRBV27 and J usage is TRBJ1-3, with 8 bases aligning to TRBD1. The CDR3 is made up of 13 amino acids. CDR1 MNHEY and CDR2 SMNVEV come from the germline V gene (reference sequence). V trimming: 6 bases; J trimming: 4 bases; junction bases outside the gene matches: 2. The CDR3 here is CASRGQGGNTIYF. The CDR3 DNA reads TGTGCCAGCAGAGGACAGGGAGGAAACACCATATATTTT.

CDR3 bases: TGTGCCAGCAGGCCGGGACAGGGGGGTACAGATACGCAGTATTTT. Its protein is CASRPGQGGTDTQYF. The genes are TRBV6-4 and TRBJ2-3; 11 nucleotides agree with TRBD1. The CDR3 spans 15 residues. The J segment lost 3 bases and the V segment lost 6 bases, leaving 5 bases of the junction unmatched. Germline CDR1 MRHNA, CDR2 SNTAGT.

This clone was detected only once. This same CDR3 is encoded by further DNA sequences in the sample. The chain is built from TRBV5-1 and TRBJ2-3, with D unclear. The CDR3 extends over 12 amino acids. From germline, CDR1 is SGHRS and CDR2 YFSETQ. V shed 5 bases and J shed 2 bases, with 6 bases lying between them. The CDR3 is CASSLDTDTQYF. CDR3 sequence (DNA): TGCGCCAGCAGTCTGGACACAGATACGCAGTATTTT.

The rearrangement uses TRBV5-1 and TRBJ2-3; no reliable D call. The V end lost 0 bases, the J end lost 9 bases, and 5 bases lay between the germline ends. The CDR3 runs to 11 residues. CDR1 SGHRS and CDR2 YFSETQ come from the germline V gene. The CDR3 is CASSLGQTQYF. CDR3 nucleotides: TGCGCCAGCAGCTTGGGACAAACGCAGTATTTT. The full variable domain, with the rest looked up from reference TRBV5-1 and TRBJ2-3, is KAGVTQTPRYLIKTRGQQVTLSCSPISGHRSVSWYQQTPGQGLQFLFEYFSETQRNKGNFPGRFSGRQFSNSRSEMNVSTLELGDSALYLCASSLGQTQYFGPGTRLTVL.

V is TRBV2 and J is TRBJ2-5, with D uncertain. Germline V gene data show CDR1 as SNHLY and CDR2 as FYNNEI. This CDR3 is built from 14 residues. Trimming took off 6 bases at V and 4 bases at J, with 15 bases between the two ends. The CDR3 region has the DNA TGTGCCAGCAGCCGCGCCAGCGAAGGAGAGACCCAGTACTTC. Translating it yields CASSRASEGETQYF.

Only one count was recorded for this clone. J is TRBJ1-1 and V is TRBV19, with D unresolved. The CDR3 runs to 14 residues. Trimming took off 3 bases at V and 3 bases at J, with 11 bases between the two ends. CDR1 LNHDA and CDR2 SQIVND come from the germline V gene (reference sequence). CDR3 residues: CASSISNRDTEAFF. CDR3 nucleotides: TGTGCCAGTAGTATTTCGAATCGGGACACTGAAGCTTTCTTT. The full variable domain, with the rest looked up from reference TRBV19 and TRBJ1-1, is DGGITQSPKYLFRKEGQNVTLSCEQNLNHDAMYWYRQDPGQGLRLIYYSQIVNDFQKGDIAEGYSVSREKKESFPLTVTSAQKNPTAFYLCASSISNRDTEAFFGQGTRLTVV.

CDR3 sequence reads: CASSVAIASEQFF. As DNA, the CDR3 is TGTGCCAGCAGCGTAGCTATTGCGAGTGAGCAGTTCTTC. The gene calls are TRBV9 and TRBJ2-1; D uncertain. V was pared by 0 bases and J by 9 bases, with 10 bases between. This CDR3 contains 13 residues. CDR1 and CDR2 from the germline V gene are SGDLS and YYNGEE.

This clone was observed many times. The CDR3 nucleotides are TGTGCCAGCAGCCTTGGGGGCGGGGACACAGATACGCAGTATTTT. It encodes CASSLGGGDTDTQYF. This rearrangement joins TRBV28 to TRBJ2-3, with D perhaps assigned TRBD1 or TRBD2 (6 bases each). CDR1 and CDR2 (germline): MDHEN, SYDVKM. The CDR3 sequence is 15 residues long. Between the trimmed V and J ends, which lost 6 bases and 2 bases, there was a span of 15 bases.

This clone was recorded only once. The V gene is TRBV27, the J gene TRBJ2-6, with TRBD1 matching over 8 bases. V lost 6 bases to trimming and J lost 0 bases; unmatched junction nucleotides: 7. Per the germline V gene, CDR1 is MNHEY and CDR2 is SMNVEV (reference sequence). This CDR3 has 17 residues. The CDR3 nucleotides are TGTGCCAGCAGCAGGACAGGGATGCTCTCTGGGGCCAACGTCCTGACTTTC. Protein: CASSRTGMLSGANVLTF.

The V and J genes are TRBV10-3 and TRBJ1-1; the D is unclear. CDR1 and CDR2 (germline): ENHRY, SYGVKD. Trimming took 10 bases from V and 0 from J, leaving 12 bases between them. This CDR3 has 13 residues. For the CDR3, the DNA is TGTGCCACCCAGGCCGTCATGAACACTGAAGCTTTCTTT. Its translation is CATQAVMNTEAFF.

The genes are TRBV10-2 and TRBJ2-7, with no clear D. In germline, CDR1 is WSHSY, CDR2 SAAADI. The length of the CDR3 is 12 residues. The V gene lost 3 bases and the J gene lost 5 bases, with 8 bases spanning the gap. DNA for the CDR3: TGCGCCAGCAGTGATCTTGGTGACGAGCAGTACTTC. Its protein product is CASSDLGDEQYF.

Comments on this clone: This sequence is one base from a far larger clone and is likely a read error. This sample includes further DNA sequences coding for the same CDR3. CDR3 sequence: CASSGRVAGSAKNIQYF. Written as DNA, the CDR3 is TGTGCCAGCAGTGGACGGGTAGCTGGATCAGCCAAAAACATTCAGTACTTC. This rearrangement joins TRBV25-1 to TRBJ2-4; D is ambiguous. Per the germline V gene, CDR1 is MGHDK and CDR2 is SYGVNS. V lost 4 bases and J lost 0, with 16 bases in between. The CDR3 is made up of 17 amino acids.

V and J are TRBV14 and TRBJ1-1, with no clear D. V was trimmed by 0 bases and J by 10 bases, leaving 9 bases between them. The CDR3 sequence is 12 residues long. Germline CDR1 SGHDN, CDR2 FVKESK. CDR3 region: CASSQDWGVAFF. In DNA form, the CDR3 reads TGTGCCAGCAGCCAAGATTGGGGAGTAGCTTTCTTT.

The chain links TRBV5-3 to TRBJ1-5; D is possibly TRBD1 (6 bases). TRBV5-3 is noted as an ORF with a role that remains uncertain. There are 15 residues in the CDR3. V lost 5 bases and J 6 bases, leaving 18 bases between the germline ends. CDR3 nucleotide sequence: TGTGCCAGAAGAGGGGGGATGCCCCCACCTCAGCCCCAGCATTTT. It codes for CARRGGMPPPQPQHF.

The CDR3 region is CASSLFRLGGDETQYF. The CDR3 DNA is TGTGCCAGCAGTTTATTCAGACTAGGAGGGGACGAGACCCAGTACTTC. This chain links TRBV27 with TRBJ2-5, with D possibly being TRBD2 (6 bases). Germline V CDR1 and CDR2: MNHEY, SMNVEV (reference sequence). Trimming shortened V by 1 base and J by 5 bases, and 17 bases separated the two germline ends. This CDR3 is 16 amino acids long.

The V and J genes are TRBV27 and TRBJ2-1; 10 nucleotides agree with TRBD2. The V segment lost 5 bases and the J segment 6 bases; nucleotides outside the gene matches: 10. Germline CDR1 MNHEY, CDR2 SMNVEV (reference sequence). The CDR3 is made up of 16 amino acids. CDR3 residues: CASSPNRSGRANEQFF. The CDR3 bases are TGTGCCAGCAGTCCCAACCGGAGCGGGAGGGCCAATGAGCAGTTCTTC.

This rearrangement joins TRBV6-1 to TRBJ2-3; TRBD2 matches 13 bases. Germline CDR1 MNHNS, CDR2 SASEGT. The CDR3 consists of 18 residues. V lost 1 base to trimming and J lost 1 base; unmatched junction nucleotides: 5. The CDR3 protein is CASSEGTSGSWGTDTQYF. CDR3 nucleotide sequence: TGTGCCAGCAGTGAAGGGACTAGCGGGAGTTGGGGCACAGATACGCAGTATTTT.

V usage is TRBV13 and J usage is TRBJ2-7; 9 bases agree with TRBD2. Germline V gene lookup returns CDR1 PRHDT and CDR2 FYEKMQ (reference sequence). The ends lost 5 bases at V and 2 bases at J; junction bases unmatched: 7. The CDR3 length is 15 residues. For the CDR3, the DNA is TGTGCCAGCAGCGGAACTAGCGGGCTAACCTACGAGCAGTACTTC. This gives the protein CASSGTSGLTYEQYF.

The chain joins TRBV9 to TRBJ2-1; 8 bases agree with TRBD2. The CDR3 covers 15 residues. In germline, CDR1 is SGDLS, CDR2 YYNGEE. J lost 7 bases, V lost 0 bases, and 6 bases had no gene match. The CDR3 DNA is TGTGCCAGCAGCGTAGAGGCGGGAGGAAGGAATGAGCAGTTCTTC. This gives the protein CASSVEAGGRNEQFF.

V and J are TRBV4-1 and TRBJ2-2; 16 bases map to TRBD2. Germline trimming cut 5 bases from V and 0 bases from J; bases unmatched to any gene: 3. This CDR3 has 18 amino acids. CDR1 and CDR2 (germline): MGHRA, YSYEKL. The DNA for the CDR3 is TGCGCCAGCAGCACGGGACTAGCGGGAGGGACGAACACCGGGGAGCTGTTTTTT. This sequence encodes CASSTGLAGGTNTGELFF.